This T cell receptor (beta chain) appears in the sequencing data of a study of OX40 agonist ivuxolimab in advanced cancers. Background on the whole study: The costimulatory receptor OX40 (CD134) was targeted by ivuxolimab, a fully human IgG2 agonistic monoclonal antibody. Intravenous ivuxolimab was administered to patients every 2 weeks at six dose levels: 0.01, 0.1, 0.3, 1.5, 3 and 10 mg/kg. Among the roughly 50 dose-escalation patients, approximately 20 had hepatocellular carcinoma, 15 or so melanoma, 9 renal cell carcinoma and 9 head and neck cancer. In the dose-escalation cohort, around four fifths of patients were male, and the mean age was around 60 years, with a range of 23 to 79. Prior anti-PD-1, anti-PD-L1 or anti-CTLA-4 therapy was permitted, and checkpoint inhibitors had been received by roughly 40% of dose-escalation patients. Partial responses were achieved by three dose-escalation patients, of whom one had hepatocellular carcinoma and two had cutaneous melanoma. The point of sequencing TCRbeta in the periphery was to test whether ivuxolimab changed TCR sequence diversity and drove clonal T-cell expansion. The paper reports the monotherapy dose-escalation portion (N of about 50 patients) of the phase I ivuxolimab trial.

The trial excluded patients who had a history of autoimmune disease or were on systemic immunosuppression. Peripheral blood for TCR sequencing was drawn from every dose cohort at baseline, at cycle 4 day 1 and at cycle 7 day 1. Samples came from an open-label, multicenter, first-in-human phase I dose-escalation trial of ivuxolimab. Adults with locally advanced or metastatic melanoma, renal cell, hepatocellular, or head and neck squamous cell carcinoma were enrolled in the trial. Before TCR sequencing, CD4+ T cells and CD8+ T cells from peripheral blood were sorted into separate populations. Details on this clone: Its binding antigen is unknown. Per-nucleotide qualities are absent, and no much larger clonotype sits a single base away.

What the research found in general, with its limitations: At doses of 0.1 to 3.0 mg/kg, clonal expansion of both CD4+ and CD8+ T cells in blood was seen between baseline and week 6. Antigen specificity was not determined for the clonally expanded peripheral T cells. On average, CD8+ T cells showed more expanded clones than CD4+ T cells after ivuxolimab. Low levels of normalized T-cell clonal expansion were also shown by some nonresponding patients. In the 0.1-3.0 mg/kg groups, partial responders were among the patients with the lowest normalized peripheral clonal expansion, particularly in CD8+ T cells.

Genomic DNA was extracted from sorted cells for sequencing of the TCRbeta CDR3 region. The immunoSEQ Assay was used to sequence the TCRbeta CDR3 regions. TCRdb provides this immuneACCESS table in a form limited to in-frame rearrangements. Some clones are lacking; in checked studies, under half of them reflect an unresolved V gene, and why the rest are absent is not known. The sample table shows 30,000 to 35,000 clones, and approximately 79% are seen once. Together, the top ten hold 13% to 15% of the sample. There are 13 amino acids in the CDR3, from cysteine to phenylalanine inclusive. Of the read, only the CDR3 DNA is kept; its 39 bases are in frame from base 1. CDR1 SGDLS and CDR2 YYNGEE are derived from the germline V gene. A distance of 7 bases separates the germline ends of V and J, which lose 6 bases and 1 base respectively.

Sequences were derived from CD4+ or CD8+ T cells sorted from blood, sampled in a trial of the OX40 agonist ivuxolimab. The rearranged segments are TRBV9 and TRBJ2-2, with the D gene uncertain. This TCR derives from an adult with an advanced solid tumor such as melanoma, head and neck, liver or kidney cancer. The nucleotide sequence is TGTGCCAGCAATCCGGGGAACACCGGGGAGCTGTTTTTT. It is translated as CASNPGNTGELFF. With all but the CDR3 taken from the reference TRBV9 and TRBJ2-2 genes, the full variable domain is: DSGVTQTPKHLITATGQRVTLRCSPRSGDLSVYWYQQSLDQGLQFLIQYYNGEERAKGNILERFSAQQFPDLHSELNLSSLELGDSALYFCASNPGNTGELFFGEGSRLTVL.